This T cell receptor (beta chain) was sequenced in a study of early T cells in non-severe SARS-CoV-2 infection. Study in general: The authors sequenced bulk RNA from unsorted whole blood, leaving chains unpaired.

Unique molecular identifiers tagged individual cDNA molecules. TCRdb called the 5' RACE reads again in MiXCR, with one record for every CDR3 protein. The sample includes approximately 70,000 distinct CDR3 sequences, about an eighth of them seen just once. General observations from the study: Matching with VDJdb favored anti-spike CD8 responses (missing private and CD4 specificities).

Regarding this clonotype: The antigen remains unidentified.

Trimming shortened V by 3 bases and J by 3 bases, and 5 bases separated the two germline ends. CDR1 is LGHDT, CDR2 YNNKEL, per germline (reference sequence). This CDR3 is built from 12 residues. The clonotype was recovered from an adult who was a healthcare worker with PCR-confirmed SARS-CoV-2 infection or an uninfected control (not recorded which). The source was whole blood, collected at baseline. The chain uses TRBV3-1 and TRBJ1-1; D may be TRBD1 (5 bases). The CDR3 reads CASSQGDTEAFF. DNA for the CDR3: TGTGCCAGCAGCCAGGGGGACACTGAAGCTTTCTTT. The full variable domain, with the rest looked up from reference TRBV3-1 and TRBJ1-1, is DTAVSQTPKYLVTQMGNDKSIKCEQNLGHDTMYWYKQDSKKFLKIMFSYNNKELIINETVPNRFSPKSPDKAHLNLHINSLELGDSAVYFCASSQGDTEAFFGQGTRLTVV.